The rows below give T cell receptor beta chains drawn from one sample of a study of blood T cell repertoires in COVID-19. Sequencing was performed with immunoSEQ multiplex PCR; in TCRdb, only in-frame clones are kept and a portion is missing. The sample holds about 55,000 clones, over 75% seen once. Sequenced: peripheral blood. These receptors all stem from a human donor in a cohort sampled during active COVID-19. The CDR3 runs from the conserved cysteine through the conserved F or W. A D gene is named only where the DNA matches it firmly. Expanded clones get a size class; other rows say once, few or many, or leave the size out.

clone_size	v_call	j_call	d_call	cdr3_aa	cdr3_nt
few	TRBV7-2	TRBJ2-7	TRBD2	CASSSGTSVEQYF	TGTGCCAGCAGCTCCGGGACTAGCGTCGAGCAGTACTTC
.	TRBV20-1	TRBJ2-3	.	CSASRLTGDVTDTQYF	TGCAGTGCTAGTCGGTTGACAGGCGATGTCACAGATACGCAGTATTTT
.	TRBV7-2	TRBJ2-7	.	CASSLGPGVMYEQYF	TGTGCCAGCAGCTTAGGCCCAGGCGTAATGTACGAGCAGTACTTC
.	TRBV24-1	TRBJ2-1	.	CATSDLAADSYNEQFF	TGTGCCACCAGTGATTTAGCAGCGGACTCCTACAATGAGCAGTTCTTC
.	TRBV6-5	TRBJ1-1	TRBD1	CASTATGDTEAFF	TGTGCCAGCACCGCTACAGGGGACACTGAAGCTTTCTTT
.	TRBV10-3	TRBJ2-1	TRBD1	CAIREDRGLVNEQFF	TGTGCCATCAGGGAGGACAGGGGGCTGGTTAATGAGCAGTTCTTC
.	TRBV5-8	TRBJ2-2	.	CASSLTANTGELFF	TGTGCCAGCAGCTTGACAGCGAACACCGGGGAGCTGTTTTTT
.	TRBV27	TRBJ2-2	TRBD1	CASSKITGTGGFTGELFF	TGTGCCAGCAGTAAGATCACCGGGACAGGGGGCTTCACCGGGGAGCTGTTTTTT
.	TRBV6-5	TRBJ1-2	.	CASSYSSQGRGYTF	TGTGCCAGCAGTTACTCGAGTCAGGGGCGGGGCTACACCTTC
.	TRBV15	TRBJ2-3	TRBD1	CATSNPDRGAGDTQYF	TGTGCCACCAGCAACCCGGACAGGGGAGCTGGAGATACGCAGTATTTT
few	TRBV6-5	TRBJ1-3	.	CASTSGGSGNTIYF	TGTGCCAGCACTTCGGGGGGTTCTGGAAACACCATATATTTT
once	TRBV2	TRBJ2-2	.	CASSENYSGELFF	TGTGCCAGCAGTGAAAATTATTCCGGGGAGCTGTTTTTT
.	TRBV7-9	TRBJ2-3	.	CASSLGWRDPTDTQYF	TGTGCCAGCAGCTTAGGCTGGCGGGACCCCACAGATACGCAGTATTTT
.	TRBV7-2	TRBJ2-4	.	CASSLNGASDAKNIQYF	TGTGCCAGCAGCTTGAACGGGGCTAGCGATGCCAAAAACATTCAGTACTTC
.	TRBV27	TRBJ2-7	TRBD1	CASRLYQGAYEQYF	TGTGCCAGCAGACTATACCAGGGGGCCTACGAGCAGTACTTC
once	TRBV9	TRBJ2-7	.	CASSAGVSLAYEQYF	TGTGCCAGCAGCGCCGGCGTTAGCCTTGCCTACGAGCAGTACTTC
.	TRBV30	TRBJ2-1	TRBD2	CAWSARGLAGETEQFF	TGTGCCTGGAGTGCTCGGGGACTAGCGGGAGAGACTGAGCAGTTCTTC
.	TRBV28	TRBJ2-2	.	CASSLYRGSVELFF	TGTGCCAGCAGTTTATACCGGGGGAGTGTGGAGCTGTTTTTT
.	TRBV7-3	TRBJ2-5	TRBD1	CASSLNDRVATQYF	TGTGCCAGCAGCTTAAATGACAGGGTGGCGACCCAGTACTTC
once	TRBV5-1	TRBJ1-2	TRBD1	CASAESPGTGIGPNYGYTF	TGCGCCAGCGCCGAAAGCCCAGGGACAGGGATCGGACCTAACTATGGCTACACCTTC
.	TRBV9	TRBJ2-2	TRBD2	CASSAPRELAGVTGELFF	TGTGCCAGCAGCGCCCCAAGAGAACTAGCGGGAGTCACCGGGGAGCTGTTTTTT
.	TRBV11-1	TRBJ2-1	TRBD2	CASSPGTRYNEQFF	TGTGCCAGCAGCCCCGGGACTAGATACAATGAGCAGTTCTTC
.	TRBV19	TRBJ2-3	.	CASSFRTDTQYF	TGTGCCAGTTCGTTCCGCACAGATACGCAGTATTTT
.	TRBV2	TRBJ2-7	.	CASSVDGRLYEQYF	TGTGCCAGCAGTGTAGACGGCAGACTATACGAGCAGTACTTC
.	TRBV5-4	TRBJ2-2	.	CASSLRENTGELFF	TGTGCCAGCAGCTTGCGGGAAAACACCGGGGAGCTGTTTTTT
.	TRBV5-1	TRBJ2-2	TRBD2	CASSLGGRTNTGELFF	TGCGCCAGCAGCTTGGGCGGGAGGACCAACACCGGGGAGCTGTTTTTT
once	TRBV6-2/TRBV6-3	TRBJ2-1	.	CASSYVPGSTYNEQFF	TGTGCCAGCAGTTACGTCCCAGGGTCCACCTACAATGAGCAGTTCTTC
many	TRBV7-9	TRBJ1-6	TRBD1	CASSPGPGQGISPLHF	TGTGCCAGCAGCCCCGGACCGGGACAGGGAATTTCACCCCTCCACTTT
.	TRBV14	TRBJ2-3	TRBD2	CASSQDLAGVSTDTQYF	TGTGCCAGCAGCCAAGATCTAGCGGGGGTCAGCACAGATACGCAGTATTTT
once	TRBV7-6	TRBJ2-1	TRBD2	CASSLRASGKYNEQFF	TGTGCCAGCAGCTTAAGGGCTAGCGGGAAATACAATGAGCAGTTCTTC
.	TRBV24-1	TRBJ1-2	TRBD1	CATEQGTGYGYTF	TGTGCCACAGAACAGGGGACGGGCTATGGCTACACCTTC
.	TRBV5-1	TRBJ2-7	.	CASSLTGSSYEQYF	TGCGCCAGCAGCTTAACAGGTTCCTCCTACGAGCAGTACTTC